What follows are 18 T cell receptor beta chains derived from one specimen sequenced in a study of Graves' ophthalmopathy and Graves' hyperthyroidism. The authors amplified TCR beta CDR3 regions from RNA transcripts. HTBI primers served in a first-round RT-PCR, which a second-round multiplex PCR followed. From the multiplex PCR reads, TCRdb called clonotypes with MiXCR, one entry per CDR3 protein. The sample gives some 350,000 distinct CDR3 sequences, about a sixth of which show up once; 2.4% is in the top ten. The material sequenced was peripheral blood. The receptors originated from an adult woman with stable Graves' hyperthyroidism.

This clonotype was seen many times. The chain recombines TRBV4-3 with TRBJ1-6; D gene ambiguous. CDR1 and CDR2 (germline): LGHNA, YSLEER. This CDR3 comprises 16 residues. Trimming cost V 0 bases and J 2 bases, with 8 bases left between them. CDR3 amino acids: CASSQDLGTYNSPLHF. The DNA of the CDR3 is TGCGCCAGCAGCCAAGATTTAGGGACCTATAATTCACCCCTCCACTTT.

The V and J genes are TRBV28 and TRBJ2-2; the match to TRBD1 covers 8 bases. The V gene end was trimmed by 6 bases and the J gene end by 2 bases; junction bases not matched to a gene: 5. The CDR3 is 15 amino acids. Germline V gene data show CDR1 as MDHEN and CDR2 as SYDVKM. CDR3 protein: CASSPGGVNTGELFF. The CDR3 DNA reads TGTGCCAGCAGCCCAGGGGGCGTAAACACCGGGGAGCTGTTTTTT. Drawing the rest from reference TRBV28 and TRBJ2-2, the complete variable domain is DVKVTQSSRYLVKRTGEKVFLECVQDMDHENMFWYRQDPGLGLRLIYFSYDVKMKEKGDIPEGYSVSREKKERFSLILESASTNQTSMYLCASSPGGVNTGELFFGEGSRLTVL.

This clonotype was observed at least ten times. The V call is TRBV4-1, the J call TRBJ1-2, with a weak D call TRBD1 (5 bases). Trimming left V 4 bases short and J 8 bases short, with 23 bases between. There are 16 residues in the CDR3. Germline V lookup: CDR1 MGHRA, CDR2 YSYEKL. DNA of the CDR3: TGCGCCAGCAGCCCAAACGGCGGGGGTCGGGTATTAGGCTACACCTTC. Translating it yields CASSPNGGGRVLGYTF.

In this sample, this clonotype turned up many times. The chain carries TRBV6-5 and TRBJ1-5; 7 bases match TRBD1. The germline V gene encodes CDR1 MNHEY and CDR2 SVGAGI. The length of the CDR3 is 17 residues. V lost 5 bases to trimming and J lost 0 bases; unmatched junction nucleotides: 10. In DNA, the CDR3 is TGTGCCAGCAGTACAGTCTGGGACAGAAATAGCAATCAGCCCCAGCATTTT. It translates to CASSTVWDRNSNQPQHF.

This clonotype was seen many times. This sequence joins TRBV20-1 and TRBJ2-7; 8 bases line up with TRBD2. V was pared by 6 bases and J by 0 bases, with 7 bases of the junction left unmatched. CDR1 and CDR2 from the germline V gene are DFQATT and SNEGSKA (reference sequence). CDR3 size: 14 residues. CDR3 region: CSAPLADSSYEQYF. For the CDR3, the DNA is TGCAGTGCCCCACTAGCGGATAGCTCCTACGAGCAGTACTTC.

This clonotype has a count of ten or more. The chain carries TRBV12-3 or TRBV12-4 and TRBJ1-1, with TRBD1 matching over 8 bases. There are 16 residues in the CDR3. The J segment lost 0 bases and the V segment lost 4 bases, leaving 7 bases of the junction unmatched. The CDR3 here is CASSWTGLDMNTEAFF. In DNA, the CDR3 is TGTGCCAGCAGTTGGACAGGGCTTGACATGAACACTGAAGCTTTCTTT.

This clonotype was found many times. The chain couples TRBV5-1 to TRBJ2-5; D is possibly TRBD2 (6 bases). Trimming pared 1 base from V and 0 bases from J, leaving 10 bases between. Per germline, CDR1 SGHRS and CDR2 YFSETQ. This CDR3 region has 15 residues. CDR3 sequence: CASSLTGRYQETQYF. CDR3 coding DNA: TGCGCCAGCAGCTTGACCGGGAGATACCAAGAGACCCAGTACTTC.

This clonotype showed up many times. The V and J genes are TRBV7-2 and TRBJ2-7; D perhaps matches TRBD1 (5 bases). Germline loops: CDR1 SGHTA, CDR2 FQGNSA. The CDR3 extends over 15 amino acids. V was shortened by 0 bases and J by 3 bases, with 12 bases between the two germline ends. DNA of the CDR3: TGTGCCAGCAGCTTAGCTAAGGGGTCCTACTACGAGCAGTACTTC. It is translated as CASSLAKGSYYEQYF.

This chain links TRBV6-1 with TRBJ2-2; no clear D. From germline, CDR1 is MNHNS and CDR2 SASEGT. V was pared by 6 bases and J by 5 bases, with 10 bases between. This CDR3 contains 13 residues. The CDR3 DNA follows: TGTGCCAGCAGCCCGGGTGAGACCGGGGAGCTGTTTTTT. This codes for CASSPGETGELFF.

This clonotype was recorded many times. The rearrangement links TRBV6-1 to TRBJ1-1; D is ambiguous. Germline values: CDR1 MNHNS, CDR2 SASEGT. Trimming removed 1 base from V and 6 bases from J, with 15 bases in between. This CDR3 comprises 15 residues. The CDR3 reads CASSEGVWPAAEAFF. In DNA form, the CDR3 reads TGTGCCAGCAGTGAAGGGGTTTGGCCAGCGGCTGAAGCTTTCTTT.

The chain combines TRBV12-3 or TRBV12-4 with TRBJ1-1; TRBD1 is a possible D gene (6 bases). V was trimmed by 6 bases and J by 6 bases, leaving 14 bases between them. The CDR3 contains 13 residues. The CDR3 sequence is CASSPLTGSEAFF. CDR3 coding DNA: TGTGCCAGCAGCCCCTTAACAGGGTCTGAAGCTTTCTTT.

This clonotype was observed at least ten times. J is TRBJ2-2 and V is TRBV30; D may be TRBD2 (6 bases). The CDR3 sequence is 14 residues long. Trimming removed 3 bases from V and 1 base from J, with 9 bases in between. Germline lookup yields CDR1 GTSNPN and CDR2 SVGIG (reference sequence). The DNA for the CDR3 is TGTGCCTGGAGGGCGGGAAAGAACACCGGGGAGCTGTTTTTT. Its translation: CAWRAGKNTGELFF.

Many counts were recorded for this clonotype. CDR3 nucleotides: TGTGCCAGCAGTGAGGCGGGAGGTCTCCTCTACGAGCAGTACTTC. It encodes CASSEAGGLLYEQYF. The chain carries TRBV6-1 and TRBJ2-7, with 8 bases identical to TRBD2. The CDR3 extends over 15 amino acids. CDR1 is MNHNS and CDR2 is SASEGT in the germline V gene. Trimming cost V 3 bases and J 3 bases; bases outside gene matches: 7.

The chain carries TRBV6-1 and TRBJ2-5; D may be TRBD2 (6 bases). Germline CDR1 MNHNS, CDR2 SASEGT. Trimming shortened V by 7 bases and J by 2 bases, and 17 bases separated the two germline ends. This CDR3 region has 15 residues. This CDR3 is CASTRRAGEQETQYF. Written as DNA, the CDR3 is TGTGCCAGCACAAGGAGGGCTGGAGAACAAGAGACCCAGTACTTC.

There are many counts of this clonotype. The rearrangement uses TRBV19 and TRBJ1-2, with D tentatively TRBD1 (6 bases). The CDR3 covers 14 residues. Trimming shortened V by 6 bases and J by 0 bases, and 11 bases separated the two germline ends. CDR1 LNHDA and CDR2 SQIVND come from the germline V gene (reference sequence). The CDR3, as DNA: TGTGCCAGTAGCTGGGACATTGCTAACTATGGCTACACCTTC. This gives the protein CASSWDIANYGYTF.

The chain couples TRBV20-1 to TRBJ2-2, with 7 bases identical to TRBD2. This CDR3 spans 15 amino acids. CDR1 and CDR2 (germline): DFQATT, SNEGSKA (reference sequence). Losses at the gene ends were 6 bases for V and 8 bases for J; bases not matched to a gene: 15. CDR3 nucleotides: TGCAGTGCCAAACCTAGCGGCGTGGCTCTAGGGGAGCTGTTTTTT. Amino acid sequence: CSAKPSGVALGELFF.

With regard to this clonotype: A clone one base away is much larger, so this may be a read error. The chain joins TRBV30 to TRBJ1-5; D is ambiguous. Germline assignment: CDR1 GTSNPN and CDR2 SVGIG (reference sequence). The CDR3 length is 12 residues. DNA for the CDR3: TGTGCCTGGAGTACGAGCAATCAGCACCAGCATTTT. Amino acids: CAWSTSNQHQHF.

This clonotype has more than one count but fewer than ten. V is TRBV9 and J is TRBJ2-7, with D possibly TRBD2 on 6 matching bases. This CDR3 has 16 amino acids. The germline gives CDR1 SGDLS, CDR2 YYNGEE. Trimming removed 4 bases at V and 2 bases at J, with 19 bases between. The CDR3, as DNA: TGTGCCAGCAGCCCCCCTTCGAGCGGGCCGACCTACGAGCAGTACTTC. This encodes CASSPPSSGPTYEQYF. The full variable domain, rest sourced from reference TRBV9 and TRBJ2-7, is DSGVTQTPKHLITATGQRVTLRCSPRSGDLSVYWYQQSLDQGLQFLIQYYNGEERAKGNILERFSAQQFPDLHSELNLSSLELGDSALYFCASSPPSSGPTYEQYFGPGTRLTVT.